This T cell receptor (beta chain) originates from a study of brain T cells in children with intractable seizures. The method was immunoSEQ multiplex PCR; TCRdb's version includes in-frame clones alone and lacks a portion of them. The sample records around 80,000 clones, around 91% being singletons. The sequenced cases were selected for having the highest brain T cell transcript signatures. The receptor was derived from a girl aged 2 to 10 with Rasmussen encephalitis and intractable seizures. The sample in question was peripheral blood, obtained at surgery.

As DNA, the CDR3 is TGTGCCAGCAGCAACCTCCCGGGGAACAGGCTTAGGGATGAGCAGTTCTTC. It encodes CASSNLPGNRLRDEQFF. This rearrangement joins TRBV7-9 to TRBJ2-1; D tentatively fits TRBD1 or TRBD2 (5 bases each). The CDR3 sequence is 17 residues long. Per the germline V gene, CDR1 is SEHNR and CDR2 is FQNEAQ (reference sequence). V gave up 5 bases and J gave up 8 bases, with 25 bases separating them.